The TCR beta chain under discussion was sequenced for a study of OX40 agonist ivuxolimab in advanced cancers. Sequencing used immunoSEQ multiplex PCR; TCRdb keeps in-frame clones, though not all of them. The table lists fewer than 65,000 clones, more than 70% of them singletons. The V end was cut by 1 base, the J end by 2 bases, with 8 bases between. This CDR3 has 14 amino acids. The germline V gene has CDR1 SGHTA and CDR2 FQGNSA. People who had autoimmune disease history or systemic immunosuppression were excluded. Samples of blood were obtained at baseline, on cycle 4 day 1, and on cycle 7 day 1. V is TRBV7-2 and J is TRBJ2-5; D is unresolved. The TCR sequence derives from an adult with an advanced solid tumor such as melanoma, head and neck, liver or kidney cancer. The sequencing here drew on CD4+ or CD8+ T cells sorted from blood, taken in a trial of the OX40 agonist ivuxolimab. Here the CDR3 reads CASSLVAFQETQYF. CDR3 DNA: TGTGCCAGCAGCTTAGTCGCCTTTCAAGAGACCCAGTACTTC.